One T cell receptor beta chain is described in this entry. Its cognate antigen is unknown. Relative to the germline gene, one junction end is altered; a read error may explain this. Germline V gives CDR1 SGHKS, CDR2 YYEKEE (reference sequence). The CDR3 is 14 amino acids. This sample is part of a study of glioma-infiltrating T cells. Study conclusions and caveats: Above-expected tissue-blood divergence occurred in all gliomas, most in low-grade ones. CDR3 overlap between tissue and blood was very small.

The iRepertoire nested amplicon-rescue multiplex PCR amplified TCR alpha and beta CDR3s from RNA. Each CDR3 protein gets one entry after TCRdb re-called the multiplex PCR reads with MiXCR. The sample holds 150,000 to 200,000 distinct CDR3 sequences, around 40% seen once. The TCR sequence derives from a human donor with low-grade glioma or glioblastoma, undergoing nonglioma brain surgery, or in good health (not recorded which). The chain has TRBV5-5 and TRBJ1-5; no definite D call. What was sequenced was glioma tissue, nonneoplastic brain tissue, or PBMCs (not recorded which). CDR3 sequence reads: CASILAVRNQPQHF. DNA of the CDR3: TGTGCCAGCATCTTGGCAGTGCGGAATCAGCCCCAGCATTTT.